One T cell receptor (beta chain) is described in this entry. Germline V gene lookup returns CDR1 SEHNR and CDR2 FQNEAQ (reference sequence). Germline trimming cut 5 bases from V and 0 bases from J; bases unmatched to any gene: 11. The CDR3 is 18 amino acids. This record belongs to a study of T cell changes during pregnancy in multiple sclerosis. The repertoire was sequenced with immunoSEQ multiplex PCR; TCRdb's copy has only in-frame clones and lacks some. The data contain 75,000 to 100,000 clones, almost 95% of them singletons. The sample was peripheral blood, taken after pregnancy. The chain couples TRBV7-9 to TRBJ1-4; 8 positions agree with TRBD1. The sequence derives from a female donor with multiple sclerosis, enrolled in a pregnancy study. The chain's CDR3 is CASSHKQGVTATNEKLFF. CDR3 DNA: TGTGCCAGCAGCCACAAACAGGGGGTGACCGCAACTAATGAAAAACTGTTTTTT.